The T cell receptor (beta chain) under discussion was sequenced for a study of blood T cell repertoires in COVID-19. Seattle-derived patients entered the study during active infection and were followed longitudinally. TCRdb's copy holds only in-frame clones and misses some; the assay was immunoSEQ multiplex PCR. The data show over 130,000 clones, about 87% seen once. V lost 4 bases to trimming and J lost 4 bases; unmatched junction nucleotides: 5. The CDR3 consists of 15 residues. CDR1 and CDR2 from the germline V gene are SGHVS and FNYEAQ. This rearrangement joins TRBV7-6 to TRBJ2-1; 9 nucleotides line up with TRBD1. This clonotype was sampled from a human donor with COVID-19, enrolled during active disease. The donor label of this sample is uncertain. The specimen sequenced was peripheral blood. CDR3 DNA sequence: TGTGCCAGCAGCTCACAGGGGGCGGGTTACAATGAGCAGTTCTTC. Translation: CASSSQGAGYNEQFF. The full variable domain, its missing parts supplied by reference TRBV7-6 and TRBJ2-1, is GAGVSQSPRYKVTKRGQDVALRCDPISGHVSLYWYRQALGQGPEFLTYFNYEAQQDKSGLPNDRFSAERPEGSISTLTIQRTEQRDSAMYRCASSSQGAGYNEQFFGPGTRLTVL.